This T cell receptor beta chain emerged from a study of blood T cell repertoires in COVID-19. Turning to the study itself: COVID-19 samples collected from the United States, Italy and Spain covered acute and convalescent phases. T cells, B-cell-depleted T cells, or PBMCs supplied cDNA or gDNA.

Original analysis: Nucleated cell counts were estimated from reference gene primer amplification. The protocol was immunoSEQ multiplex PCR, while the TCRdb copy is restricted to in-frame clones and leaves out a portion. Clone size and the V and J calls come from that table; the DNA yielded D and trimming. The sample lists about 250,000 clones; 84% were seen once. This CDR3 has 15 amino acids. Germline CDR1 reads SQVTM; CDR2 reads ANQGSEA. The J segment lost 3 bases and the V segment lost 0 bases, leaving 8 bases of the junction unmatched. The sequencing input was peripheral blood. This clonotype originated in a middle-aged woman who had recovered from COVID-19. V gene TRBV29-1 combines with J gene TRBJ2-7; 7 bases line up with TRBD2. Here the CDR3 reads CSVEDPRRGNYEQYF. The CDR3 nucleotides read TGCAGCGTTGAAGATCCTAGGCGGGGGAACTACGAGCAGTACTTC.